Detailed here is one TCR beta chain. What it recognizes is unknown. The sample comes from a study of T cell responses to AZD1222 COVID-19 vaccine. Notes on the study in general: Donors skewed white British and female; clonal diversity was possibly underestimated.

V was shortened by 5 bases and J by 10 bases, with 12 bases between the two germline ends. Germline V gene sequence: CDR1 SGHAT, CDR2 FQNNGV. This CDR3 has 12 amino acids. Sequenced by immunoSEQ multiplex PCR; TCRdb stores in-frame clones only, minus some. This table has some 150,000 clones, over 70% appearing once. The chain recombines TRBV11-2 with TRBJ2-1; D not certain. The receptor comes from an adult who received the AZD1222 COVID-19 vaccine. Sample: peripheral blood, taken 28 days after the second AZD1222 dose. CDR3 in amino acids: CASSVVPTEQFF. The DNA of the CDR3 is TGTGCCAGCAGCGTCGTTCCGACAGAGCAGTTCTTC.